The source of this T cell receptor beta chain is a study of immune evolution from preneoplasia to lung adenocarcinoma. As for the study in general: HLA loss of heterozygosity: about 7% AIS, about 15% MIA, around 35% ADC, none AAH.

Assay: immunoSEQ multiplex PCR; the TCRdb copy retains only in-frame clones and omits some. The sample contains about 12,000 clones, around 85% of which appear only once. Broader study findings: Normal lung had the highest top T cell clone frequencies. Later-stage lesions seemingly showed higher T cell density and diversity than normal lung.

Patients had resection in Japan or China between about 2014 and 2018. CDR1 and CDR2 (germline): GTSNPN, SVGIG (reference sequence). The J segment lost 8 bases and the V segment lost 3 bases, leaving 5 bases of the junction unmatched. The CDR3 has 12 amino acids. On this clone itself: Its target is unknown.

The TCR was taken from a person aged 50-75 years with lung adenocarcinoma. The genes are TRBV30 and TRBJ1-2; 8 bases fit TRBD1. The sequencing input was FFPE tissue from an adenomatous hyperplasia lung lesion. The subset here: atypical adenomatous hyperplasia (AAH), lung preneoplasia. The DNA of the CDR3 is TGTGCCTGGAGGAGGACAGGGTTGGGCTACACCTTC. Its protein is CAWRRTGLGYTF. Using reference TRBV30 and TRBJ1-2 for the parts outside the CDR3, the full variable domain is SQTIHQWPATLVQPVGSPLSLECTVEGTSNPNLYWYRQAAGRGLQLLFYSVGIGQISSEVPQNLSASRPQDRQFILSSKKLLLSDSGFYLCAWRRTGLGYTFGSGTRLTVV.